One T cell receptor (beta chain) is described in this entry. This record comes from a study of T cell responses to AZD1222 COVID-19 vaccine. CDR1 and CDR2 from the germline V gene are MNHEY and SVGAGI. The CDR3 runs 15 residues. The V and J ends lost 5 bases and 1 base respectively, with 15 bases between them. The table came from immunoSEQ multiplex PCR; TCRdb's copy has only in-frame clones and leaves some out. This repertoire shows about 55,000 clones, approximately 90% found once; its top ten account for about 3.9%. This chain uses TRBV6-5 with TRBJ2-7; weak D call: TRBD2 (6 bases). The material was peripheral blood, obtained on day 0 of AZD1222 vaccination. The source of this sequence is an adult in good health. This CDR3 is CASSLNVGGSYEQYF. CDR3 in DNA: TGTGCCAGCAGTCTCAACGTCGGGGGTTCCTACGAGCAGTACTTC.